These T cell receptor beta chains were read from a single sample in a study of CXCR3-negative and CXCR3-positive naive CD8 T cells. Reanalyzing the 5' RACE reads, TCRdb keeps one entry per CDR3 protein, without DNA. This sample contains roughly 110,000 distinct CDR3 sequences. Sequences were obtained from naive CXCR3+ CD8+ T cells from blood. These receptors originate from a human donor in good health. Some clones in this sample may be carry-over from other donors' samples. The CDR3 runs from the conserved cysteine through the conserved F or W.

J gene	V gene	CDR3 protein
TRBJ2-7	TRBV3-1	CASSQDGLAGVIYEQYF
TRBJ2-3	TRBV13	CASSPGLAGAPGTQYF
TRBJ2-4	TRBV29-1	CSVDPLVAGVCKNIQYF
TRBJ2-3	TRBV21-1	CASSNKGRRSDTQYF
TRBJ2-1	TRBV24-1	CATSDDLGLAGDNEQLF
TRBJ2-1	TRBV24-1	CATSDNRDTEQFF
TRBJ2-7	TRBV4-3	CASSPSRGSSYEQYF
TRBJ2-2	TRBV6-5	CASSYSASPAGELFF
TRBJ2-7	TRBV27	CASSRTGTYEQYF
TRBJ2-7	TRBV9	CASSVTSGYEQYF
TRBJ2-3	TRBV15	CATSSRSLAGAIHDTQYF
TRBJ1-2	TRBV29-1	CSVDRDGDNYGYTF
TRBJ2-5	TRBV12-3/TRBV12-4	CASSPVEKETQYF
TRBJ2-2	TRBV6-4	CASSVNLNTGELFF
TRBJ1-2	TRBV20-1	CSARAKLAPNYGYTF
TRBJ2-1	TRBV29-1	CSVEDPETGLDNEQFF
TRBJ2-1	TRBV20-1	CSARDHEQPSNEQFF
TRBJ1-5	TRBV29-1	CSVLALGGNQPQHF
TRBJ2-7	TRBV28	CASSSGTGALYEQYF
TRBJ2-1	TRBV29-1	CSAPQDYNEQFF
TRBJ1-6	TRBV7-9	CASSYGVSPLHF
TRBJ2-1	TRBV10-3	CATRPGSHDEQFF
TRBJ1-1	TRBV20-1	CRAEGNRLYTEAFF
TRBJ2-5	TRBV4-2	CASSQDLWRGGEEKTQYF
TRBJ2-2	TRBV15	CATSRDLQATGWPGELFF
TRBJ2-7	TRBV29-1	CSVERGRPYYEQYF
TRBJ1-5	TRBV1	CTSSQMRPQHF